The rows below give T cell receptor beta chains drawn from one sample of a study of CD8 T cells in Susac syndrome. MiXCR was run by TCRdb on the immunoSEQ multiplex PCR reads, yielding one entry per CDR3 protein. The data show 69,000 or so distinct CDR3 sequences, with roughly 94% seen just once and approximately 0.25% held by the top ten. The sequenced sample was CD8+ T cells from PBMCs. The origin of the receptors is a human donor in good health. Both conserved end residues are part of each CDR3. Fields, in order: V gene, J gene, CDR3 protein.

V gene: TRBV29-1
J gene: TRBJ2-3
CDR3 protein: CSVVRTDTQYF

V gene: TRBV5-1
J gene: TRBJ2-3
CDR3 protein: CASSQRMTGSTDTQYF

V gene: TRBV2
J gene: TRBJ2-1
CDR3 protein: CASSDTSGASNEQFF

V gene: TRBV28
J gene: TRBJ2-2
CDR3 protein: CASSLRQGATGELFF

V gene: TRBV27
J gene: TRBJ1-6
CDR3 protein: CASSEPNSPLHF

V gene: TRBV7-9
J gene: TRBJ1-1
CDR3 protein: CASSSHDRYTEAFF

V gene: TRBV30
J gene: TRBJ2-5
CDR3 protein: CARTGDGETQYF

V gene: TRBV7-3
J gene: TRBJ2-3
CDR3 protein: CASSLWGSTDTQYF

V gene: TRBV9
J gene: TRBJ1-5
CDR3 protein: CASSPSTGGEPQHF

V gene: TRBV4-3
J gene: TRBJ2-3
CDR3 protein: CASSQDHVLSTDTQYF

V gene: TRBV5-6
J gene: TRBJ1-4
CDR3 protein: CASNVGLRENEKLFF

V gene: TRBV3-1
J gene: TRBJ1-1
CDR3 protein: CASSQGPLSPEAFF

V gene: TRBV29-1
J gene: TRBJ1-2
CDR3 protein: CSVAGVHGYTF

V gene: TRBV4-3
J gene: TRBJ2-1
CDR3 protein: CASSQDHGGAAEQFF

V gene: TRBV27
J gene: TRBJ2-3
CDR3 protein: CASRSPGPKDTQYF

V gene: TRBV5-4
J gene: TRBJ2-7
CDR3 protein: CASTYGQGGSSYEQYF

V gene: TRBV30
J gene: TRBJ2-3
CDR3 protein: CAWSVLGWADTQYF

V gene: TRBV29-1
J gene: TRBJ1-1
CDR3 protein: CSVGGLRNTEAFF

V gene: TRBV30
J gene: TRBJ2-2
CDR3 protein: CAWGSPAGNTGELFF

V gene: TRBV5-6
J gene: TRBJ2-2
CDR3 protein: CASSLAPNTGELFF

V gene: TRBV28
J gene: TRBJ1-2
CDR3 protein: CASSRQGDLYGYTF

V gene: TRBV7-9
J gene: TRBJ2-5
CDR3 protein: CASSFPFDRAEETQYF

V gene: TRBV3-1
J gene: TRBJ1-1
CDR3 protein: CASSLDQAATEAFF

V gene: TRBV25-1
J gene: TRBJ1-6
CDR3 protein: CASSARQVYNSPLHF

V gene: TRBV12-5
J gene: TRBJ1-2
CDR3 protein: CASGLATNYGYTF

V gene: TRBV5-1
J gene: TRBJ1-2
CDR3 protein: CASTFGPQSTGDYGYTF

V gene: TRBV12-3/TRBV12-4
J gene: TRBJ1-6
CDR3 protein: CASRRTGSSYNSPLHF

V gene: TRBV28
J gene: TRBJ1-3
CDR3 protein: CASSPSYSGNTIYF

V gene: TRBV15
J gene: TRBJ1-4
CDR3 protein: CATSRTPEEKLFF

V gene: TRBV6-1
J gene: TRBJ1-1
CDR3 protein: CASSVDSTVTGGTEAFF

V gene: TRBV27
J gene: TRBJ2-2
CDR3 protein: CASTPDTPRTGELFF

V gene: TRBV3-1
J gene: TRBJ2-5
CDR3 protein: CASSIVPATQYF

V gene: TRBV7-9
J gene: TRBJ1-2
CDR3 protein: CASSLVSGAYGYTF

V gene: TRBV15
J gene: TRBJ2-2
CDR3 protein: CATSRDRGRNTGELFF

V gene: TRBV7-8
J gene: TRBJ1-6
CDR3 protein: CASSLDPAGRYNSPLHF

V gene: TRBV4-1
J gene: TRBJ2-7
CDR3 protein: CASSHRAGGLDEQYF

V gene: TRBV7-9
J gene: TRBJ2-5
CDR3 protein: CASKGIHGETQYF

V gene: TRBV23-1
J gene: TRBJ1-2
CDR3 protein: CASSRLPDRGPNYGYTF

V gene: TRBV29-1
J gene: TRBJ1-2
CDR3 protein: CSGATGENDYGYTF

V gene: TRBV5-1
J gene: TRBJ1-1
CDR3 protein: CASSWDRRGNTEAFF

V gene: TRBV7-8
J gene: TRBJ1-1
CDR3 protein: CASSWTVEGEAFF

V gene: TRBV7-9
J gene: TRBJ2-2
CDR3 protein: CASSLPSVSGKNGELFF

V gene: TRBV20-1
J gene: TRBJ1-5
CDR3 protein: CSAGTLDQPQHF

V gene: TRBV27
J gene: TRBJ2-1
CDR3 protein: CASSPRSSYNEQFF

V gene: TRBV5-1
J gene: TRBJ1-1
CDR3 protein: CASSTGQGAWAFF

V gene: TRBV28
J gene: TRBJ1-2
CDR3 protein: CASRTSGNYGYTF

V gene: TRBV5-1
J gene: TRBJ1-5
CDR3 protein: CASSPGRNSNQPQHF

V gene: TRBV2
J gene: TRBJ2-2
CDR3 protein: CARQARGGASGELFF

V gene: TRBV5-6
J gene: TRBJ1-1
CDR3 protein: CASSFDRLNTEAFF

V gene: TRBV27
J gene: TRBJ2-7
CDR3 protein: CASGGDSTFYEQYF

V gene: TRBV9
J gene: TRBJ2-7
CDR3 protein: CASSPGAFTYEQYF